A single sample is the source of the 17 T cell receptor beta chains below, sequenced in a study of T cell responses to AZD1222 COVID-19 vaccine. TCRdb keeps only in-frame clones here, not all; method: immunoSEQ multiplex PCR. Of 85,000 to 120,000 clones listed, less than 95% are singletons. This specimen was peripheral blood, taken 28 days after the second AZD1222 dose. These receptors were collected from an adult who received the AZD1222 COVID-19 vaccine.

The rearrangement links TRBV11-3 to TRBJ2-2; the D gene could be TRBD1 or TRBD2 (5 bases each). Trimming stripped 5 bases from V and 0 bases from J, with 13 bases between. The CDR3 length is 16 residues. Germline V gives CDR1 SGHNT, CDR2 YENEEA. The CDR3 protein is CASSRGTPANTGELFF. For the CDR3, the DNA is TGTGCCAGCAGCCGAGGGACGCCGGCGAACACCGGGGAGCTGTTTTTT.

The chain links TRBV5-1 to TRBJ2-1; 9 positions agree with TRBD2. The V and J ends lost 1 base and 7 bases, in that order; junction bases with no gene match: 9. The CDR3 has 16 amino acids. Looked up from germline, CDR1 is SGHRS and CDR2 is YFSETQ. CDR3 protein: CASSLFTLAGVNEQFF. Written as DNA, the CDR3 is TGCGCCAGCAGCTTGTTTACTTTAGCGGGGGTGAATGAGCAGTTCTTC.

The chain couples TRBV3-1 (or the pseudogene TRBV3-2) to TRBJ2-5, with a weak D call TRBD2 (5 bases). The germline V and J ends were trimmed by 4 bases and 0 bases, with 12 bases remaining between them. Germline CDR1 reads LGHDT; CDR2 reads YNNKEL (reference sequence). CDR3 length: 15 amino acids. CDR3 protein: CASSLSSGHQETQYF. The CDR3 DNA follows: TGTGCCAGCAGCCTATCCAGCGGACACCAAGAGACCCAGTACTTC.

The V gene is TRBV5-1, the J gene TRBJ1-1; D may be TRBD1 (6 bases). The CDR3 loop spans 14 amino acids. Trimming left V 5 bases short and J 1 base short, with 12 bases between. Germline V gives CDR1 SGHRS, CDR2 YFSETQ. For the CDR3, the DNA is TGCGCCAGCAGGCAGGGGCCGGGGAACACTGAAGCTTTCTTT. Its translation is CASRQGPGNTEAFF.

This clone was counted a single time. V usage is TRBV7-3 and J usage is TRBJ2-1; the match to TRBD2 covers 7 bases. The CDR3 consists of 16 residues. From germline, CDR1 is SGHTA and CDR2 FQGTGA. Trimming took 0 bases from V and 1 from J; bases not matched to a gene: 3. CDR3 protein: CASSLTGTKSYNEQFF. The DNA for the CDR3 is TGTGCCAGCAGCTTAACGGGGACTAAATCCTACAATGAGCAGTTCTTC. Supplemented by reference TRBV7-3 and TRBJ2-1, the full variable domain reads GAGVSQTPSNKVTEKGKYVELRCDPISGHTALYWYRQSLGQGPEFLIYFQGTGAADDSGLPNDRFFAVRPEGSVSTLKIQRTERGDSAVYLCASSLTGTKSYNEQFFGPGTRLTVL.

This clone was counted a few times. Mismatch with germline at one junction end may stem from a read error. This sequence joins TRBV2 and TRBJ1-4, with no clear D. CDR1 and CDR2 (germline): SNHLY, FYNNEI. This CDR3 is 10 amino acids long. The CDR3 DNA reads as TGTGCCAGCAGGGCCCGAGGACTGTATTTT. This encodes CASRARGLYF.

This chain uses TRBV18 with TRBJ1-2; TRBD1 matches 8 bases. Germline V lookup: CDR1 KGHSH, CDR2 LQKENI. V was pared by 3 bases and J by 4 bases, with 10 bases of the junction left unmatched. This CDR3 comprises 16 residues. CDR3 DNA sequence: TGTGCCAGCTCACCTCGACAGGGGAATGACCTCTATGGCTACACCTTC. It is translated as CASSPRQGNDLYGYTF. The full variable domain, in which reference TRBV18 and TRBJ1-2 provide the parts outside the CDR3, is NAGVMQNPRHLVRRRGQEARLRCSPMKGHSHVYWYRQLPEEGLKFMVYLQKENIIDESGMPKERFSAEFPKEGPSILRIQQVVRGDSAAYFCASSPRQGNDLYGYTFGSGTRLTVV.

The CDR3 DNA reads TGTGCCAGCAGTTACTCTTTCTCCTACAATGAGCAGTTCTTC. Translating it yields CASSYSFSYNEQFF. This chain uses TRBV6-2 or TRBV6-3 with TRBJ2-1; D uncertain. The CDR3 covers 14 residues. Deletions cut 0 bases from V and 0 bases from J, with 3 bases between. The V gene's germline CDR1 is MNHEY and CDR2 SVGEGT.

The chain employs TRBV28 and TRBJ1-2, with D perhaps matching TRBD1 (5 bases). The germline CDR1 and CDR2 sequences are MDHEN and SYDVKM. The V end was cut by 8 bases, the J end by 7 bases, with 17 bases between. This CDR3 has 13 amino acids. Here the CDR3 DNA reads TGTGCCAGCCGCCCGGGCAGGGTGGGTGGCTACACCTTC. It is translated as CASRPGRVGGYTF.

The V and J genes are TRBV20-1 and TRBJ2-1, with 10 nucleotides matching TRBD2. V lost 3 bases to trimming and J lost 6 bases; unmatched junction nucleotides: 5. Per the germline V gene, CDR1 is DFQATT and CDR2 is SNEGSKA (reference sequence). This CDR3 region has 14 residues. CDR3 in DNA: TGCAGTGCTAGTAAGGCTAGCGGGGGCAATGAGCAGTTCTTC. Translating it yields CSASKASGGNEQFF.

The J gene is TRBJ1-4, the V gene TRBV6-2 or TRBV6-3, with D possibly being TRBD1 (5 bases). The CDR3 is made up of 13 amino acids. CDR1 and CDR2 (germline): MNHEY, SVGEGT. The ends were cut back, 3 bases at V and 8 bases at J, with 10 bases in the middle. In DNA, the CDR3 is TGTGCCAGCAGTTATCAAGGGGAGGAAAAACTGTTTTTT. Its protein is CASSYQGEEKLFF.

The rearrangement joins TRBV6-2 or TRBV6-3 to TRBJ2-1; no definite D call. CDR1 is MNHEY, CDR2 SVGEGT, per germline. The CDR3 covers 13 residues. Trimming pared 0 bases from V and 10 bases from J, leaving 10 bases between. CDR3 in DNA: TGTGCCAGCAGTTACTCGGTCAAATCGGAGCAGTTCTTC. Its translation: CASSYSVKSEQFF.

The chain is built from TRBV7-8 and TRBJ1-2, with no clear D. CDR1 is SGHVS and CDR2 is FQNEAQ in the germline V gene. V was trimmed by 1 base and J by 7 bases, leaving 25 bases between them. The CDR3 length is 18 residues. CDR3 sequence (DNA): TGTGCCAGCAGCTTAGATCAACCTATAGGGCTCATTATAGGTGGCTACACCTTC. Residues: CASSLDQPIGLIIGGYTF.

This chain joins TRBV6-2 or TRBV6-3 and TRBJ1-5; tentatively, D is TRBD1 (5 bases). The CDR3 has 17 residues. Germline values: CDR1 MNHEY, CDR2 SVGEGT. V was cut by 5 bases and J by 7 bases, with 24 bases left in between. In DNA, the CDR3 is TGTGCCAGCAGTCCGATATTAAACCGGGAACCAGGGCAGCCCCAGCATTTT. Translating gives CASSPILNREPGQPQHF.

This chain uses TRBV24-1 with TRBJ2-7; no reliable D call. Trimming left V 3 bases short and J 3 bases short, with 8 bases between. From germline, CDR1 is KGHDR and CDR2 SFDVKD. The CDR3 consists of 13 residues. The CDR3 DNA reads TGTGCCACCAGTGATCCGGACGTCTACGAGCAGTACTTC. It codes for CATSDPDVYEQYF.

The chain joins TRBV7-9 to TRBJ2-2, with D unclear. CDR3 size: 12 residues. Germline V CDR1 and CDR2: SEHNR, FQNEAQ (reference sequence). V lost 1 base, J lost 6 bases, and 3 bases lay in between. The CDR3 DNA follows: TGTGCCAGCAGCTTAGATGCCGGGGAGCTGTTTTTT. This sequence encodes CASSLDAGELFF.

The CDR3 DNA sequence: TGCGCCAGCAGCCAAGTACCGGAGGGGTCCAATGAGCAGTTCTTC. Translating it yields CASSQVPEGSNEQFF. The chain uses TRBV4-3 and TRBJ2-1, with a tentative D call TRBD2 (6 bases). The germline V gene has CDR1 LGHNA and CDR2 YSLEER. Trimming cost V 1 base and J 6 bases, with 13 bases left between them. This CDR3 is 15 amino acids long.